This entry features one T cell receptor (beta chain) sequence. No antigen is known for it. Clones were sequenced by immunoSEQ multiplex PCR, and TCRdb holds only the in-frame ones, with some missing. The sample records some 120,000 clones, roughly 87% being singletons. These data belong to a study of T cell responses to AZD1222 COVID-19 vaccine. Findings and limits, study-wide: All repertoire sampling was performed exclusively after the peak T cell response. Rises in breadth and depth of Spike-specific TCRs came after two AZD1222 doses.

The analysis combined second doses at about 4 or about 12 weeks. CDR3 size: 17 residues. With 0 bases clipped from V and 4 bases from J, the junction kept 10 bases outside the gene matches. In germline, CDR1 is SGHNT, CDR2 YENEEA. Sequenced here: peripheral blood, sampled 28 days after the second AZD1222 dose. The sequence was collected from an adult who received the AZD1222 COVID-19 vaccine. The chain recombines TRBV11-3 with TRBJ1-2; 8 positions match TRBD1. Here the CDR3 DNA reads TGTGCCAGCAGCTTAGATTTCGGACAGGGAGGTATCTATGGCTACACCTTC. This codes for CASSLDFGQGGIYGYTF. The full variable domain, rest sourced from reference TRBV11-3 and TRBJ1-2, is EAGVVQSPRYKIIEKKQPVAFWCNPISGHNTLYWYLQNLGQGPELLIRYENEEAVDDSQLPKDRFSAERLKGVDSTLKIQPAELGDSAVYLCASSLDFGQGGIYGYTFGSGTRLTVV.